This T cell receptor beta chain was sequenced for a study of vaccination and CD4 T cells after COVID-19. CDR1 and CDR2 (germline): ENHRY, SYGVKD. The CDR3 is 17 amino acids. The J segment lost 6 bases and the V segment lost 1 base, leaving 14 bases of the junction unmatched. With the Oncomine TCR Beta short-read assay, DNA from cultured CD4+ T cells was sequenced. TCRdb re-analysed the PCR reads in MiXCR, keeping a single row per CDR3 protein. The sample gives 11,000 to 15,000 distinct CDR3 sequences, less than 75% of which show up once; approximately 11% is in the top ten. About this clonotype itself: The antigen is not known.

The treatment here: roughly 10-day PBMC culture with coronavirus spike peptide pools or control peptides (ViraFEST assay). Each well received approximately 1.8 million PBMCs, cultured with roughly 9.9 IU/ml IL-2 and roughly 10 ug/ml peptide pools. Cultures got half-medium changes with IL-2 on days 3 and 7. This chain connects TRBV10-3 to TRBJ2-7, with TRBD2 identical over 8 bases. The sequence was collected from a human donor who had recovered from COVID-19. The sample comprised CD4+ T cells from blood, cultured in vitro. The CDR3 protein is CAISELGRASGSGEQYF. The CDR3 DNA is TGTGCCATCAGTGAGTTGGGTAGGGCTAGCGGGTCGGGCGAGCAGTACTTC.